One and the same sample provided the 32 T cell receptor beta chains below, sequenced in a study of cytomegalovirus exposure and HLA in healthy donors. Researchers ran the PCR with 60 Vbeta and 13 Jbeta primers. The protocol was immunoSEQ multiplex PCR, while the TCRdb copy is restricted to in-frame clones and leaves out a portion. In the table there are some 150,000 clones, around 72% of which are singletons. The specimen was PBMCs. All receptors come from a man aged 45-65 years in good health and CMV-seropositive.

The CDR3, as DNA: TGTGCCAGCAGCTTCCGGGACAGGGGCAATCAGCCCCAGCATTTT. It is translated as CASSFRDRGNQPQHF. The chain has TRBV2 and TRBJ1-5; TRBD1 aligns across 9 bases. CDR1 and CDR2 from the germline V gene are SNHLY and FYNNEI. Germline trimming cut 6 bases from V and 2 bases from J; bases unmatched to any gene: 5. This CDR3 has 15 residues.

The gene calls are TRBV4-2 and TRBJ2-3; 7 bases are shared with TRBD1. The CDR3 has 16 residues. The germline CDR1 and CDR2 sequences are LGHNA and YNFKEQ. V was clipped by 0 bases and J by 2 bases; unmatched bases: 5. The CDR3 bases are TGTGCCAGCAGCCAAGATCCGGACAGGCACACAGATACGCAGTATTTT. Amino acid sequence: CASSQDPDRHTDTQYF.

The CDR3 sequence: CASSQELRGNTGELFF. The CDR3 coding sequence is TGCGCCAGCAGCCAAGAACTACGAGGGAACACCGGGGAGCTGTTTTTT. The genes are TRBV4-1 and TRBJ2-2; D gene uncertain. Germline values: CDR1 MGHRA, CDR2 YSYEKL. V lost 0 bases to trimming and J lost 1 base, with 9 bases between them. This CDR3 comprises 16 residues.

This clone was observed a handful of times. DNA for the CDR3: TGTGCCAGCAGCACTTGGGGGGGCTCGGACACCGGGGAGCTGTTTTTT. Its translation: CASSTWGGSDTGELFF. This chain connects TRBV28 to TRBJ2-2, with D maybe TRBD2 (7 bases). CDR1 is MDHEN, CDR2 SYDVKM, per germline. The CDR3 is 16 amino acids. Between the trimmed V and J ends, which lost 6 bases and 3 bases, there was a span of 17 bases.

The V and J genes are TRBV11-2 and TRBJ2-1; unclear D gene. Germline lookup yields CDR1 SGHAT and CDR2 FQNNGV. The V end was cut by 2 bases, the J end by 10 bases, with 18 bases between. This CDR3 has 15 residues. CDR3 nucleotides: TGTGCCAGCAGCTTATCGGCGACACGACGAGTAGAGCAGTTCTTC. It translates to CASSLSATRRVEQFF.

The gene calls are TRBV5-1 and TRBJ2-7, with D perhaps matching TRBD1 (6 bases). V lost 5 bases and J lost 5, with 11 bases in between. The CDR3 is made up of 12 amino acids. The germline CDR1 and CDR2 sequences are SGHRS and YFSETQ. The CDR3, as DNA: TGCGCCAGCAGGATCGGACAGAACGAGCAGTACTTC. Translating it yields CASRIGQNEQYF.

CDR3 DNA: TGCGCCAGCAGCCAGGATACAACTAATGAAAAACTGTTTTTT. Protein sequence: CASSQDTTNEKLFF. This chain joins TRBV5-1 and TRBJ1-4; D is uncertain. The CDR3 runs 14 residues. V was cut by 4 bases and J by 0 bases, with 7 bases left in between. Germline CDR1 and CDR2: SGHRS and YFSETQ.

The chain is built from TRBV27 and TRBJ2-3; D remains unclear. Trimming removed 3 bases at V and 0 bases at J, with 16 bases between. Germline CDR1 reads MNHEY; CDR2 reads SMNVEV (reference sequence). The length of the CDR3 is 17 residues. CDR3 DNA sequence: TGTGCCAGCAGTTTGCTCTCCTGGTCGGAGAGCACAGATACGCAGTATTTT. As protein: CASSLLSWSESTDTQYF.

The CDR3: CAIGLAGRNTGELFF. CDR3 bases: TGTGCCATCGGACTAGCGGGACGAAACACCGGGGAGCTGTTTTTT. The chain links TRBV2 to TRBJ2-2; 12 bases are shared with TRBD2. The CDR3 is 15 residues long. V shed 10 bases and J 2 bases; nucleotides not matched to a gene: 5. Germline CDR1 reads SNHLY; CDR2 reads FYNNEI.

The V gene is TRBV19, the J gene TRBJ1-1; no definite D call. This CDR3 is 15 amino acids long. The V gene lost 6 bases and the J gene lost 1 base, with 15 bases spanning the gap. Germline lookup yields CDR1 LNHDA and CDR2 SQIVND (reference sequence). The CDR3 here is CASSEEGTWNTEAFF. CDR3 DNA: TGTGCCAGTAGCGAGGAGGGCACTTGGAACACTGAAGCTTTCTTT. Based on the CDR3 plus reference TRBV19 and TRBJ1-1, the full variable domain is DGGITQSPKYLFRKEGQNVTLSCEQNLNHDAMYWYRQDPGQGLRLIYYSQIVNDFQKGDIAEGYSVSREKKESFPLTVTSAQKNPTAFYLCASSEEGTWNTEAFFGQGTRLTVV.

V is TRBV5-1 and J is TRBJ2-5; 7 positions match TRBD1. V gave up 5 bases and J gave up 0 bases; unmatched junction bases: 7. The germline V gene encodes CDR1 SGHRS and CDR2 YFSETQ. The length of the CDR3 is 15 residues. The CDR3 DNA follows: TGCGCCAGCAGAGAGGCACAGGGGTACCAAGAGACCCAGTACTTC. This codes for CASREAQGYQETQYF.

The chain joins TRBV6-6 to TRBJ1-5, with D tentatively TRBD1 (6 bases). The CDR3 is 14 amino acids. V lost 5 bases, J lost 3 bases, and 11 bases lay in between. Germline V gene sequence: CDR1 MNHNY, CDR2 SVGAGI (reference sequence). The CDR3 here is CASSKTGHNQPQHF. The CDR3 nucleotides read TGTGCCAGCAGTAAGACAGGTCACAATCAGCCCCAGCATTTT.

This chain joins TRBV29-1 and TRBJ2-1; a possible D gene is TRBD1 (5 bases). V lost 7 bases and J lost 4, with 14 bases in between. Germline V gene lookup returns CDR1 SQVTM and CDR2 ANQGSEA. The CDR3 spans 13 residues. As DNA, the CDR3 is TGCAGCGGAAAATTAACAGGTTACAATGAGCAGTTCTTC. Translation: CSGKLTGYNEQFF.

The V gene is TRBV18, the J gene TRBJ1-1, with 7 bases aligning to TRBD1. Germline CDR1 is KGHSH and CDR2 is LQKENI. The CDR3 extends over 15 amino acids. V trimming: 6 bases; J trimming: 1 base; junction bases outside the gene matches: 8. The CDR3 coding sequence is TGTGCCAGCTCCCAAGGGACAGTCTGGAACACTGAAGCTTTCTTT. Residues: CASSQGTVWNTEAFF.

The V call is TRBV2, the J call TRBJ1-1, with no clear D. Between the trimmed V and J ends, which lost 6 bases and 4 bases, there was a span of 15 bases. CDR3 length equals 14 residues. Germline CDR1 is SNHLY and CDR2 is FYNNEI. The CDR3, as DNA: TGTGCCAGCAGGAGGGCCAATGGACGCACTGAAGCTTTCTTT. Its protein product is CASRRANGRTEAFF.

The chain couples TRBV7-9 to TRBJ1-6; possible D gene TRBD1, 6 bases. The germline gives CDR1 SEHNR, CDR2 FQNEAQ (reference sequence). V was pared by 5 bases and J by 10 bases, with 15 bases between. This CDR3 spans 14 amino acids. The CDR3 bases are TGTGCCAGCAGCCATGACAGGTGGGACTCACCCCTCCACTTT. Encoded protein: CASSHDRWDSPLHF.

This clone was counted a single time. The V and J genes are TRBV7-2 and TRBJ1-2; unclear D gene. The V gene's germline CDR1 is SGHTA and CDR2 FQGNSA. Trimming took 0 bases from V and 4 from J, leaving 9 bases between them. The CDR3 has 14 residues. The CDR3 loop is CASSLAPSGYGYTF. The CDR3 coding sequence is TGTGCCAGCAGCTTAGCGCCTAGTGGCTATGGCTACACCTTC.

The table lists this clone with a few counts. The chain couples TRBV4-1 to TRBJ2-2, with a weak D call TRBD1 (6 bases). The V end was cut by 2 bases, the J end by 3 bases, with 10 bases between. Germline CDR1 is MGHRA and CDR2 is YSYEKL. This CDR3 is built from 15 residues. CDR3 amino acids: CASSQRTVDTGELFF. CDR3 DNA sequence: TGCGCCAGCAGCCAACGGACAGTCGACACCGGGGAGCTGTTTTTT.

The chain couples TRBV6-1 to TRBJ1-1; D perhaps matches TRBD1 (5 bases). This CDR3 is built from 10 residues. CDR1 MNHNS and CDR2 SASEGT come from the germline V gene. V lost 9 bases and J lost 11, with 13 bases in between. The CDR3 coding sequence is TGTGCCAGTATGGACACCGCCGCTTTCTTT. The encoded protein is CASMDTAAFF.

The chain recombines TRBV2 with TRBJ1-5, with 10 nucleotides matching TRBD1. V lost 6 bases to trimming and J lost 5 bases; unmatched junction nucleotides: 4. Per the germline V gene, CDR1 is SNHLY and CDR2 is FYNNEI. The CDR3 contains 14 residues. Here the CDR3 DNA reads TGTGCCAGCAGGGGACAGGGGTTATATCAGCCCCAGCATTTT. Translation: CASRGQGLYQPQHF.

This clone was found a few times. The CDR3 reads CASSDSSGKSDTQYF. The CDR3 DNA sequence: TGTGCCAGCAGTGACTCAAGCGGGAAATCAGATACGCAGTATTTT. The J gene is TRBJ2-3, the V gene TRBV6-4, with 7 bases identical to TRBD2. V was clipped by 0 bases and J by 4 bases; unmatched bases: 4. Germline CDR1 reads MRHNA; CDR2 reads SNTAGT. The CDR3 has 15 residues.

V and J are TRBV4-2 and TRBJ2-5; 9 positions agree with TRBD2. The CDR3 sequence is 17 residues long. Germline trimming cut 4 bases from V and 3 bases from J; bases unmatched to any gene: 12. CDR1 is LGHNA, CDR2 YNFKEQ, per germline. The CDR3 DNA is TGTGCCAGCAGCCCCGAAGGGGCGGGGGGGCCGGAAGAGACCCAGTACTTC. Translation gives CASSPEGAGGPEETQYF.

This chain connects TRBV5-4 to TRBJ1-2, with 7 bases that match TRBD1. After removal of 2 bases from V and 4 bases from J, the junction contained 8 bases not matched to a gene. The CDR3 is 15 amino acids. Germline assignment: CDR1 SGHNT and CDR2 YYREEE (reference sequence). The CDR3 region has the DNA TGTGCCAGCAGCTTTGCAGGGGGAGATCCCTATGGCTACACCTTC. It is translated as CASSFAGGDPYGYTF.

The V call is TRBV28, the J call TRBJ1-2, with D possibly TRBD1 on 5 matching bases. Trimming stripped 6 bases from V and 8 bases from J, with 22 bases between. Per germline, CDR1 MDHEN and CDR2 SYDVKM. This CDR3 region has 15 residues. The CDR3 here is CASRGVGPRSAGYTF. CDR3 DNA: TGTGCCAGCAGGGGCGTGGGGCCCAGGTCGGCGGGCTACACCTTC.

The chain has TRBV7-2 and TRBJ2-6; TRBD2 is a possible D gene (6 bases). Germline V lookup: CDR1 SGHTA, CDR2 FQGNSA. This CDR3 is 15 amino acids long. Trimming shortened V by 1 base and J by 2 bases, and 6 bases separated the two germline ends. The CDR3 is CASSLGGAGANVLTF. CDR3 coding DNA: TGTGCCAGCAGCTTAGGGGGGGCTGGGGCCAACGTCCTGACTTTC.

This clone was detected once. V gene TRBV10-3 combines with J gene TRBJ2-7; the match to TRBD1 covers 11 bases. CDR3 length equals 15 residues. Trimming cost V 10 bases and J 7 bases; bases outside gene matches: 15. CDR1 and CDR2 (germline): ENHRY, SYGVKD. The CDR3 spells CASWSSPGQGEEQYF. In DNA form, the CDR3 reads TGTGCCAGCTGGTCGTCTCCGGGACAGGGGGAGGAGCAGTACTTC.

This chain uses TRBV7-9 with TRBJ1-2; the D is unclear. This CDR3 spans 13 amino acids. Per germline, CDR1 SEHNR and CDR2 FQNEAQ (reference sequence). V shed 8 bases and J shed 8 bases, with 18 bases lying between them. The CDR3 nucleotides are TGTGCCAGCGGCGACAATACCGCGGGGGGCTACACCTTC. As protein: CASGDNTAGGYTF.

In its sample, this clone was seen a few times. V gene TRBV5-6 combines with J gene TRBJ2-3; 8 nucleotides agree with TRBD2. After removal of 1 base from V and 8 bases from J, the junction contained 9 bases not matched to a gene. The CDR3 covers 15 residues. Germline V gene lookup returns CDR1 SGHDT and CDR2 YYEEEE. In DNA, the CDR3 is TGTGCCAGCAGCTTGACGAGCGGGAGCCCCCTTACGCAGTATTTT. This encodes CASSLTSGSPLTQYF.

Here the CDR3 reads CASSLPSGTSTGELFF. The CDR3 bases are TGTGCCAGCAGCTTGCCCAGCGGGACGAGCACCGGGGAGCTGTTTTTT. The V and J genes are TRBV5-6 and TRBJ2-2; 7 nucleotides align to TRBD2. Germline V gene data show CDR1 as SGHDT and CDR2 as YYEEEE. Trimming removed 1 base from V and 4 bases from J; junction bases left unmatched: 7. This CDR3 is 16 amino acids long.

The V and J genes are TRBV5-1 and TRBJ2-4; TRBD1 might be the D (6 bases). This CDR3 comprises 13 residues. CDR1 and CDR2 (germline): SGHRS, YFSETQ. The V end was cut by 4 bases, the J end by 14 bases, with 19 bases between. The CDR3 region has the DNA TGCGCCAGCAGCAACGGGTACCGGGACACCAAGTACTTC. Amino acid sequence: CASSNGYRDTKYF.

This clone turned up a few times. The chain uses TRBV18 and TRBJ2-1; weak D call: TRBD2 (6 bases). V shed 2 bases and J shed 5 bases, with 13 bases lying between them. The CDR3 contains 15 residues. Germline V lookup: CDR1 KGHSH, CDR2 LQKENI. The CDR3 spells CASSPWGVGNNEQFF. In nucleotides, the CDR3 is TGTGCCAGCTCACCATGGGGGGTAGGGAACAATGAGCAGTTCTTC.

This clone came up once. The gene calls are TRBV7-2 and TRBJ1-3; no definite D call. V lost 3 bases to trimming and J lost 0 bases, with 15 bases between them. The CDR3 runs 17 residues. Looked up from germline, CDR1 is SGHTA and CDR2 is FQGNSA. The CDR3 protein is CASSFRRTASSGNTIYF. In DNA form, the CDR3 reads TGTGCCAGCAGCTTCCGGAGGACTGCGTCCTCTGGAAACACCATATATTTT.